The rows below give T cell receptor beta chains drawn from one sample of a study of Ad26.COV2.S vaccination and SARS-CoV-2 variants. Only in-frame clones appear in the TCRdb table, and some are missing; sequencing was by immunoSEQ multiplex PCR. The sample lists around 450,000 clones, 80% to 95% occurring once. The material sequenced was peripheral blood, taken in a trial of Ad26.COV2.S vaccine versus placebo. Source of these receptors: a person between 18 and 59 years old who received the Ad26.COV2.S COVID-19 vaccine or a placebo. Both conserved end residues are part of each CDR3. Fields, in order: J gene, clone size, V gene, D gene, CDR3 DNA, CDR3 protein. A D gene is named only where the DNA matches it firmly. Size is omitted from some rows. Given values are once, few, many or a class for expanded clones.

J: TRBJ2-1
size: NA
V: TRBV3-1/TRBV3-2
D: TRBD1
DNA: TGTGCCAGCAGCCAAGATGGGGACAGGGTCGCGGGGAAGAATGAGCAGTTCTTC
CDR3: CASSQDGDRVAGKNEQFF

J: TRBJ1-4
size: NA
V: TRBV27
D: TRBD1
DNA: TGTGCCAGCACCGGAGCCGGACAGGGGGCAAGAAAACTGTTTTTT
CDR3: CASTGAGQGARKLFF

J: TRBJ2-3
size: once
V: TRBV7-9
D: TRBD2
DNA: TGTGCCAGCAGCTTAGAGGCCCGGGCTAGCGGGAGAGCAGATACGCAGTATTTT
CDR3: CASSLEARASGRADTQYF

J: TRBJ1-1
size: NA
V: TRBV28
D: NA
DNA: TGTGCCAGCAGGGGATTCACTGAAGCTTTCTTT
CDR3: CASRGFTEAFF

J: TRBJ2-7
size: NA
V: TRBV5-1
D: TRBD2
DNA: TGCGCCAGCAGCGGTAGTAGCGGGACCCTATACGAGCAGTACTTC
CDR3: CASSGSSGTLYEQYF

J: TRBJ2-1
size: NA
V: TRBV19
D: TRBD2
DNA: TGTGCCAGTAGTCCCTTAGCGGGAGCCGGCTACAATGAGCAGTTCTTC
CDR3: CASSPLAGAGYNEQFF

J: TRBJ1-5
size: NA
V: TRBV19
D: NA
DNA: TGTGCCAGTAGTATCTCGGGGCAGGCGAGTCAGCCCCAGCATTTT
CDR3: CASSISGQASQPQHF

J: TRBJ2-1
size: NA
V: TRBV27
D: NA
DNA: TGTGCCAGCAGTTTATCGTGGGGGAGGGAGCAGTTCTTC
CDR3: CASSLSWGREQFF

J: TRBJ2-7
size: NA
V: TRBV6-2/TRBV6-3
D: TRBD2
DNA: TGTGCCAGCAGTAAGAATACCGGGACTAGCTCCTACGAGCAGTACTTC
CDR3: CASSKNTGTSSYEQYF

J: TRBJ2-1
size: NA
V: TRBV7-9
D: TRBD2
DNA: TGTGCCAGCAGCTTACTAGCGGGAGGAGGAAATGAGCAGTTCTTC
CDR3: CASSLLAGGGNEQFF

J: TRBJ1-5
size: NA
V: TRBV18
D: NA
DNA: TGTGCCAGCTCACCACCGGACAGCCGGCAGCCCCAGCATTTT
CDR3: CASSPPDSRQPQHF

J: TRBJ2-5
size: few
V: TRBV12-3/TRBV12-4
D: NA
DNA: TGTGCCAGCAGTTTAGGCAGGGCTGAGACCCAGTACTTC
CDR3: CASSLGRAETQYF

J: TRBJ2-1
size: NA
V: TRBV9
D: TRBD1
DNA: TGTGCCAGCAGCCCTTGGACAGGGGAGGATGAGCAGTTCTTC
CDR3: CASSPWTGEDEQFF

J: TRBJ2-3
size: NA
V: TRBV11-3
D: TRBD2
DNA: TGTGCCAGCAGCCCCGGACTAGCGGAGCGGTCAGATACGCAGTATTTT
CDR3: CASSPGLAERSDTQYF

J: TRBJ2-3
size: NA
V: TRBV28
D: TRBD1
DNA: TGTGCCAGCAGTTTCTTCGGGACAGCACTCACAGATACGCAGTATTTT
CDR3: CASSFFGTALTDTQYF

J: TRBJ2-5
size: NA
V: TRBV5-5
D: TRBD2
DNA: TGTGCCAGCAGCGGCGACATAGCGGGAGGCTACCAAGAGACCCAGTACTTC
CDR3: CASSGDIAGGYQETQYF

J: TRBJ2-7
size: NA
V: TRBV30
D: NA
DNA: TGTGCCTGGACCCGAAGGGACAACAGCTACGAGCAGTACTTC
CDR3: CAWTRRDNSYEQYF

J: TRBJ1-2
size: NA
V: TRBV6-5
D: NA
DNA: TGTGCCAGCAGGAAAATCTATGGCTACACCTTC
CDR3: CASRKIYGYTF

J: TRBJ1-5
size: NA
V: TRBV6-6
D: TRBD1
DNA: TGTGCCAGCAGTTTACAGGGGAATCAGCCCCAGCATTTT
CDR3: CASSLQGNQPQHF

J: TRBJ2-7
size: NA
V: TRBV7-8
D: NA
DNA: TGTGCCAGCAGCCCCCACTACGAGCAGTACTTC
CDR3: CASSPHYEQYF

J: TRBJ2-3
size: NA
V: TRBV29-1
D: TRBD2
DNA: TGCAGCGTTGTTAGCGGGAGTAGTCCAGATACGCAGTATTTT
CDR3: CSVVSGSSPDTQYF

J: TRBJ2-5
size: NA
V: TRBV27
D: TRBD2
DNA: TGTGCCAGCAGTTTACTTGCGGGAGGTGCACAGACCCAGTACTTC
CDR3: CASSLLAGGAQTQYF

J: TRBJ2-1
size: NA
V: TRBV7-6
D: NA
DNA: TGTGCCAGCAGCTTCGGCCGGTCCTATGAGCAGTTCTTC
CDR3: CASSFGRSYEQFF

J: TRBJ1-5
size: NA
V: TRBV18
D: NA
DNA: TGTGCCAGCTCAGACATTGGGACGATGAATCAGCCCCAGCATTTT
CDR3: CASSDIGTMNQPQHF

J: TRBJ2-1
size: NA
V: TRBV5-1
D: NA
DNA: TGCGCCAGCAGCTACCCTCGGGTCAGAGACTACAATGAGCAGTTCTTC
CDR3: CASSYPRVRDYNEQFF

J: TRBJ1-2
size: NA
V: TRBV7-9
D: NA
DNA: TGTGCCAGCAGCTTAGAAAGGCTCCCTAACTATGGCTACACCTTC
CDR3: CASSLERLPNYGYTF

J: TRBJ2-7
size: once
V: TRBV6-2/TRBV6-3
D: TRBD2
DNA: TGTGCCAGCAGCCTGGGACTAGTAACCTACGAGCAGTACTTC
CDR3: CASSLGLVTYEQYF

J: TRBJ2-7
size: NA
V: TRBV30
D: TRBD1
DNA: TGTGCCTGGAGTGTATGGGCAGGGGGCCACGAGCAGTACTTC
CDR3: CAWSVWAGGHEQYF

J: TRBJ1-5
size: few
V: TRBV5-6
D: NA
DNA: TGTGCCAGCAGCTTGGTAGGGGTCAATCAGCCCCAGCATTTT
CDR3: CASSLVGVNQPQHF

J: TRBJ2-3
size: NA
V: TRBV5-1
D: NA
DNA: TGCGCCAGCAGCCCTCGACGGGAGACAGATACGCAGTATTTT
CDR3: CASSPRRETDTQYF

J: TRBJ1-5
size: few
V: TRBV7-2
D: NA
DNA: TGTGCCAGCAGCACTATGACAGGTATCAATCAGCCCCAGCATTTT
CDR3: CASSTMTGINQPQHF

J: TRBJ2-1
size: NA
V: TRBV27
D: TRBD1
DNA: TGTGCCAGCAGTGCGACAGGGATGGCATATGAGCAGTTCTTC
CDR3: CASSATGMAYEQFF

J: TRBJ2-5
size: once
V: TRBV12-3/TRBV12-4
D: TRBD2
DNA: TGTGCCAGCAGTTTGGGGGGAGGGGAGACCCAGTACTTC
CDR3: CASSLGGGETQYF

J: TRBJ2-7
size: few
V: TRBV14
D: NA
DNA: TGTGCCAGCAGCCACGGGGGCGGGTTTAGCTCCTACGAGCAGTACTTC
CDR3: CASSHGGGFSSYEQYF

J: TRBJ2-1
size: NA
V: TRBV5-4
D: TRBD2
DNA: TGTGCCAGCAGCCCCCTAGCGGGAGATCCTCTGTATGAGCAGTTCTTC
CDR3: CASSPLAGDPLYEQFF

J: TRBJ2-2
size: NA
V: TRBV7-2
D: NA
DNA: TGTGCCAGCAGCTCCACCGACAGGACCGTGAACACCGGGGAGCTGTTTTTT
CDR3: CASSSTDRTVNTGELFF

J: TRBJ1-4
size: NA
V: TRBV5-4
D: NA
DNA: TGTGCCAGCAGCTTGGGGGGGGCGACTAATGAAAAACTGTTTTTT
CDR3: CASSLGGATNEKLFF

J: TRBJ2-7
size: NA
V: TRBV6-2/TRBV6-3
D: TRBD1
DNA: TGTGCCAGCAGTATTGGGACAGGCTACGAGCAGTACTTC
CDR3: CASSIGTGYEQYF

J: TRBJ1-1
size: NA
V: TRBV5-4
D: TRBD1
DNA: TGTGCCAGCAGCACCGGACAGGTCGGGGGCGCTGAAGCTTTCTTT
CDR3: CASSTGQVGGAEAFF

J: TRBJ2-1
size: NA
V: TRBV6-1
D: TRBD2
DNA: TGTGCCAGCAGTGTTATTAGCGGGAGGTGGGGGAATGAGCAGTTCTTC
CDR3: CASSVISGRWGNEQFF

J: TRBJ2-7
size: NA
V: TRBV4-3
D: TRBD2
DNA: TGCGCCAGCAGCCTGCGGGAGGGCCCCTACGAGCAGTACTTC
CDR3: CASSLREGPYEQYF

J: TRBJ1-2
size: NA
V: TRBV5-1
D: NA
DNA: TGCGCCAGCAGCTTGGACGACTTGGCTAACTATGGCTACACCTTC
CDR3: CASSLDDLANYGYTF

J: TRBJ2-1
size: NA
V: TRBV4-1
D: TRBD2
DNA: TGCGCCAGCAGCTCCCGACTAGCCGGTTACAATGAGCAGTTCTTC
CDR3: CASSSRLAGYNEQFF